The subject of this entry is one TCR beta chain. The source of the sample is a study of blood T cells in healthy people across ages. Healthy Caucasian individuals from Russia aged about 6 to 95 served as donors. For every donor, a draw yielded about 10 milliliters of peripheral blood. Germline V gene sequence: CDR1 DFQATT, CDR2 SNEGSKA (reference sequence). The CDR3 is made up of 11 amino acids. Then a second PCR, running roughly 7 to 11 cycles, was carried out with a sample-barcoded 5' primer and a J-beta primer mix. TCRdb ran MiXCR on the 5' RACE reads and lists one entry per CDR3 protein. The sample shows roughly 2 million distinct CDR3 sequences, around 48% of them seen only once.

This TCR derives from a woman in her thirties or forties in good health. Sequenced input: blood. The rearrangement uses TRBV20-1 and TRBJ2-4; perhaps TRBD1 as D (6 bases). The J call is uncertain, as TRBJ2-7 better fits the DNA end. This CDR3 reads CSAIPGDEQYF. In nucleotides, the CDR3 is TGCAGTGCCATACCAGGGGACGAGCAGTACTTC.